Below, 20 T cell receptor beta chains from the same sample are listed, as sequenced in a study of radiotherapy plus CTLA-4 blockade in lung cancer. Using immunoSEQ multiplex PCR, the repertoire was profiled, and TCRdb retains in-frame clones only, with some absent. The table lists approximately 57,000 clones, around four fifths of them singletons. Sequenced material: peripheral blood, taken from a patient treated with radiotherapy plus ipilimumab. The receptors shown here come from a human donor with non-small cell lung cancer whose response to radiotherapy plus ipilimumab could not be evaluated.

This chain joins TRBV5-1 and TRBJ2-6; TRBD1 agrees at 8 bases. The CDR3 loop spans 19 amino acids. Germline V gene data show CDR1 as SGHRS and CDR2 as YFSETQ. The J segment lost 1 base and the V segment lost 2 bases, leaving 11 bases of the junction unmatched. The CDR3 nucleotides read TGCGCCAGCAGCTTCGGTGGACAGGGTGGGTCGTCTGGGGCCAACGTCCTGACTTTC. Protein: CASSFGGQGGSSGANVLTF.

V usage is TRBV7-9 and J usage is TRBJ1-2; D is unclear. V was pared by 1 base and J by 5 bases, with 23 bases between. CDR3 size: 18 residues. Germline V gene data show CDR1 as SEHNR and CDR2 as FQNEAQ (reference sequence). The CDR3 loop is CASSLEPGRAGGRYGYTF. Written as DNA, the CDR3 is TGTGCCAGCAGCTTAGAACCGGGTCGGGCAGGAGGGCGTTATGGCTACACCTTC.

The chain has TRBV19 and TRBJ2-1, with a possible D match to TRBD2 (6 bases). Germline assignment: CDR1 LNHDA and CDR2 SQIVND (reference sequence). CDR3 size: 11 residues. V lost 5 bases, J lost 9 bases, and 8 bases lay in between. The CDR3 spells CASSPGAEQFF. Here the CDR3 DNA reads TGTGCCAGTAGTCCGGGAGCTGAGCAGTTCTTC.

CDR3 DNA: TGTGCCAGCAGCCGGACTAGTCCCGGGGAGCTGTTTTTT. This translates into CASSRTSPGELFF. The chain uses TRBV6-6 and TRBJ2-2; TRBD2 matches 7 bases. The germline V gene encodes CDR1 MNHNY and CDR2 SVGAGI (reference sequence). Trimming at V came to 6 bases and at J to 6 bases, leaving 4 bases not matched to a gene. The CDR3 sequence is 13 residues long.

CDR3 nucleotides: TGTGCCAGCAGTTTTTCCGGGACAGTGAACACTGAAGCTTTCTTT. Its protein product is CASSFSGTVNTEAFF. This chain uses TRBV28 with TRBJ1-1, with 7 bases identical to TRBD1. Per germline, CDR1 MDHEN and CDR2 SYDVKM. This CDR3 spans 15 amino acids. V trimming: 3 bases; J trimming: 0 bases; junction bases outside the gene matches: 4. Combining the CDR3 with reference TRBV28 and TRBJ1-1 gives the whole variable domain DVKVTQSSRYLVKRTGEKVFLECVQDMDHENMFWYRQDPGLGLRLIYFSYDVKMKEKGDIPEGYSVSREKKERFSLILESASTNQTSMYLCASSFSGTVNTEAFFGQGTRLTVV.

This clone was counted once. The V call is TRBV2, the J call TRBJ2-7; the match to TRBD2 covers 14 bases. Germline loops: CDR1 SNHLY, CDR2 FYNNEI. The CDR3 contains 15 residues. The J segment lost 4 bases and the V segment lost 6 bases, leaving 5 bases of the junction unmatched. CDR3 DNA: TGTGCCAGCAGCCCTCGGACTAGCGGGGGGTACGAGCAGTACTTC. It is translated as CASSPRTSGGYEQYF.

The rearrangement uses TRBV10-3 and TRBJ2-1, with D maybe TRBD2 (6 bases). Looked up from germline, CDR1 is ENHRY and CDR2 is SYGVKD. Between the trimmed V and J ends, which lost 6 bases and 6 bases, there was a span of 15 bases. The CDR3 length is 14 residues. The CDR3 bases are TGTGCCATCAGGTGGGGTGACGGGGGCAATGAGCAGTTCTTC. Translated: CAIRWGDGGNEQFF.

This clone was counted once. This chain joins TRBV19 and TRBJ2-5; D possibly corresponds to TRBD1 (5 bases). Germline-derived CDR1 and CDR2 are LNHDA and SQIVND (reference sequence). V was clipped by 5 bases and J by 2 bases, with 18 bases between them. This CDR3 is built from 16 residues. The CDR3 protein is CASSFFPIGAQETQYF. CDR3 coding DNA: TGTGCCAGTAGTTTTTTCCCCATTGGGGCTCAAGAGACCCAGTACTTC.

The CDR3 nucleotides are TGTGCCAGCAGCCCGCCGGGACAGGTCGAGGGCTACACCTTC. Protein product: CASSPPGQVEGYTF. The V call is TRBV6-6, the J call TRBJ1-2; 8 nucleotides match TRBD1. Trimming took 6 bases from V and 8 from J; bases not matched to a gene: 11. The germline gives CDR1 MNHNY, CDR2 SVGAGI (reference sequence). The CDR3 contains 14 residues.

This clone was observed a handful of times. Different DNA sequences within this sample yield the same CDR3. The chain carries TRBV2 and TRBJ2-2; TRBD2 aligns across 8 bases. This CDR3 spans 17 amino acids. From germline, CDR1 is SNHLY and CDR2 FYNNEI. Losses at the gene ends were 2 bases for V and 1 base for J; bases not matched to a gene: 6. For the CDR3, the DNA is TGTGCCAGCAGTGAAAGGGGCCTAGCGGGGAACACCGGGGAGCTGTTTTTT. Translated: CASSERGLAGNTGELFF.

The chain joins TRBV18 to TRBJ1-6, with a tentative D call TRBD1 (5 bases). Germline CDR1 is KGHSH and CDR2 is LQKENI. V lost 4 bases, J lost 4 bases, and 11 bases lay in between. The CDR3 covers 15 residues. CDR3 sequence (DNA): TGTGCCAGCTCACAGGAGGGACGGTATAATTCACCCCTCCACTTT. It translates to CASSQEGRYNSPLHF. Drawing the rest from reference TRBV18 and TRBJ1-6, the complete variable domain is NAGVMQNPRHLVRRRGQEARLRCSPMKGHSHVYWYRQLPEEGLKFMVYLQKENIIDESGMPKERFSAEFPKEGPSILRIQQVVRGDSAAYFCASSQEGRYNSPLHFGNGTRLTVT.

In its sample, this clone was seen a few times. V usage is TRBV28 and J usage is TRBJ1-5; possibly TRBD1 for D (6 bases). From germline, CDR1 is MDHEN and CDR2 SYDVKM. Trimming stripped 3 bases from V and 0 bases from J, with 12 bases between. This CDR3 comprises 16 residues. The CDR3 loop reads CASSLIGQPSNQPQHF. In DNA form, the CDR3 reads TGTGCCAGCAGTTTGATCGGACAGCCTAGCAATCAGCCCCAGCATTTT.

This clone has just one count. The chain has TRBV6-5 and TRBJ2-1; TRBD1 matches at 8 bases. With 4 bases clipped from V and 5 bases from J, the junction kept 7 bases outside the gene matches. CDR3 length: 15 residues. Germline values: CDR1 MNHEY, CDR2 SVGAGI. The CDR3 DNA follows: TGTGCCAGCAGTTTTGGACAGGGCCTCCACAATGAGCAGTTCTTC. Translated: CASSFGQGLHNEQFF.

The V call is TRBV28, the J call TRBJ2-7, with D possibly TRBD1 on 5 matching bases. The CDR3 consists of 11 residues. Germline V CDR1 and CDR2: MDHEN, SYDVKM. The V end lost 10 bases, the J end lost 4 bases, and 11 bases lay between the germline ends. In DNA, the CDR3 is TGTGCCACGGACACCCGGTACGAGCAGTACTTC. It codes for CATDTRYEQYF.

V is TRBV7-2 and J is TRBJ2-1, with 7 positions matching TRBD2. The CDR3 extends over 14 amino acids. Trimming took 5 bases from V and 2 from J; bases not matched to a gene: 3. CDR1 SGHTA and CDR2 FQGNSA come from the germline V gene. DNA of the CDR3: TGTGCCAGCAGCGGGGGGGTGGCCTACAATGAGCAGTTCTTC. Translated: CASSGGVAYNEQFF. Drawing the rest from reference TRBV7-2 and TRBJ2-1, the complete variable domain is GAGVSQSPSNKVTEKGKDVELRCDPISGHTALYWYRQSLGQGLEFLIYFQGNSAPDKSGLPSDRFSAERTGGSVSTLTIQRTQQEDSAVYLCASSGGVAYNEQFFGPGTRLTVL.

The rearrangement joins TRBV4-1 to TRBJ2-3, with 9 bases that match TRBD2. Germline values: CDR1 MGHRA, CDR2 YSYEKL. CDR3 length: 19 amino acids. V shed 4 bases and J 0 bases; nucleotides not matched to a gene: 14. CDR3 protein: CASSLGVAGAYSSTDTQYF. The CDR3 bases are TGCGCCAGCAGCCTGGGGGTAGCGGGAGCGTATTCTAGCACAGATACGCAGTATTTT.

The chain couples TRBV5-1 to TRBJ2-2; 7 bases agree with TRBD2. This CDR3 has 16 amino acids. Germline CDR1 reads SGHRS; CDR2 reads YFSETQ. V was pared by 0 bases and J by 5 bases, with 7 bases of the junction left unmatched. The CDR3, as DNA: TGCGCCAGCAGCTTGGCCGCGGGAGTCGGGACCGGGGAGCTGTTTTTT. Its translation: CASSLAAGVGTGELFF.

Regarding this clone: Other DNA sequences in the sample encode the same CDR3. This chain's CDR3 is CASSWDTNQPQHF. CDR3 nucleotide sequence: TGTGCCAGCAGCTGGGACACCAATCAGCCCCAGCATTTT. The chain uses TRBV5-4 and TRBJ1-5; D perhaps matches TRBD1 (6 bases). Per germline, CDR1 SGHNT and CDR2 YYREEE (reference sequence). The CDR3 covers 13 residues. Between the trimmed V and J ends, which lost 3 bases and 3 bases, there was a span of 7 bases.

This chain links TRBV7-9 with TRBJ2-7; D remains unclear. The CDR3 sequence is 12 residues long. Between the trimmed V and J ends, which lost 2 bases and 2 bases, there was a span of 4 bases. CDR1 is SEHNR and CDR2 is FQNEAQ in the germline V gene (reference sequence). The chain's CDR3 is CASSLPAYEQYF. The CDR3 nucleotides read TGTGCCAGCAGCTTACCCGCCTACGAGCAGTACTTC. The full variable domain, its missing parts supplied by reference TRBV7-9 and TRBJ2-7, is DTGVSQNPRHKITKRGQNVTFRCDPISEHNRLYWYRQTLGQGPEFLTYFQNEAQLEKSRLLSDRFSAERPKGSFSTLEIQRTEQGDSAMYLCASSLPAYEQYFGPGTRLTVT.

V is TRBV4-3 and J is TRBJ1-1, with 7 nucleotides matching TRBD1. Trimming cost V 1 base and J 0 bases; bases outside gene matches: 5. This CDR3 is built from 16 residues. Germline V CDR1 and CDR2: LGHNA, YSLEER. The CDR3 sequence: CASSQARGQLNTEAFF. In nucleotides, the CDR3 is TGCGCCAGCAGCCAAGCTAGGGGACAGTTGAACACTGAAGCTTTCTTT.